The next 25 T cell receptor beta chains were all read from a single sample in a study of blood T cell repertoires in COVID-19. Profiled with immunoSEQ multiplex PCR; TCRdb holds only in-frame clones, not every one. In the table there are 220,000 or so clones, roughly 79% of which are singletons. The sequencing input was peripheral blood. The receptors were sampled from a woman older than 75 with acute or convalescent COVID-19.

V gene TRBV7-9 combines with J gene TRBJ1-2; unclear D gene. CDR1 SEHNR and CDR2 FQNEAQ come from the germline V gene (reference sequence). This CDR3 has 14 residues. V was cut by 6 bases and J by 10 bases, with 21 bases left in between. CDR3 region: CASSLRLDLHYYTF. The CDR3 nucleotides read TGTGCCAGCAGTCTTAGATTGGATCTTCACTACTACACCTTC.

J is TRBJ2-5 and V is TRBV11-2, with D perhaps matching TRBD1 (6 bases). The CDR3 consists of 13 residues. Deletions cut 4 bases from V and 10 bases from J, with 16 bases between. CDR1 and CDR2 from the germline V gene are SGHAT and FQNNGV. The CDR3 reads CASSSDSGRDQYF. DNA of the CDR3: TGTGCCAGCAGCTCGGACAGCGGCAGAGACCAGTACTTC.

V is TRBV29-1 and J is TRBJ2-7, with D tentatively TRBD2 (6 bases). The germline CDR1 and CDR2 sequences are SQVTM and ANQGSEA. The CDR3 consists of 14 residues. V was trimmed by 7 bases and J by 2 bases, leaving 18 bases between them. DNA for the CDR3: TGCAGCGGGGGGACTGGGCGGGCCGCCTACGAGCAGTACTTC. Protein product: CSGGTGRAAYEQYF.

This clone was detected only once. The chain uses TRBV18 and TRBJ1-6; possible D gene TRBD1, 5 bases. CDR3 length: 13 amino acids. Trimming removed 5 bases at V and 7 bases at J, with 9 bases between. CDR1 and CDR2 (germline): KGHSH, LQKENI. The CDR3 spells CASSTDMNSPLHF. The CDR3 bases are TGTGCCAGCTCAACGGACATGAATTCACCCCTCCACTTT.

The chain uses TRBV27 and TRBJ1-1; 7 bases are a match to TRBD1. Trimming cost V 6 bases and J 7 bases; bases outside gene matches: 11. The germline gives CDR1 MNHEY, CDR2 SMNVEV (reference sequence). This CDR3 is 14 amino acids long. For the CDR3, the DNA is TGTGCCAGCAGGCAGGGGGGCTTTGACGGTGAAGCTTTCTTT. Amino acids: CASRQGGFDGEAFF.

In nucleotides, the CDR3 is TGTGCCAGTAGTATTCTACGCACCGGGGAGCTGTTTTTT. Protein product: CASSILRTGELFF. This chain connects TRBV19 to TRBJ2-2; D not resolved. The CDR3 contains 13 residues. V dropped 3 bases and J dropped 4 bases, with 6 bases sitting between them. Germline CDR1 is LNHDA and CDR2 is SQIVND (reference sequence).

As to this clone: The same CDR3 arises from other DNA sequences in this sample as well. The chain recombines TRBV11-3 with TRBJ1-1; the D is unclear. V was clipped by 3 bases and J by 1 base, with 6 bases between them. The germline CDR1 and CDR2 sequences are SGHNT and YENEEA. The CDR3 has 13 amino acids. As DNA, the CDR3 is TGTGCCAGCAGCTTCGGCGGGAACACTGAAGCTTTCTTT. Amino acids: CASSFGGNTEAFF.

The chain carries TRBV9 and TRBJ2-1; 13 bases are a match to TRBD2. Germline trimming cut 5 bases from V and 10 bases from J; bases unmatched to any gene: 12. This CDR3 contains 16 residues. Germline values: CDR1 SGDLS, CDR2 YYNGEE. In DNA form, the CDR3 reads TGTGCCAGCAGGTCGTCCGGGACTAGCGGGAATCGCGAGCAGTTCTTC. The encoded protein is CASRSSGTSGNREQFF.

V usage is TRBV7-9 and J usage is TRBJ2-5; 8 positions agree with TRBD2. V dropped 0 bases and J dropped 5; count of bases not matched to a gene: 5. The germline V gene encodes CDR1 SEHNR and CDR2 FQNEAQ (reference sequence). The CDR3 is 15 amino acids. CDR3 protein: CASSLAGGAVETQYF. As DNA, the CDR3 is TGTGCCAGCAGCTTAGCCGGGGGGGCTGTCGAGACCCAGTACTTC.

This clone showed up just a few times. The chain uses TRBV7-2 and TRBJ2-1; 9 bases agree with TRBD1. Germline CDR1 and CDR2: SGHTA and FQGNSA. The CDR3 runs to 12 residues. Trimming at V came to 0 bases and at J to 15 bases, leaving 3 bases not matched to a gene. CDR3 sequence (DNA): TGTGCCAGCAGCTTAGCCGGGACAGGGTTGTTCTTC. Translating it yields CASSLAGTGLFF.

The rearrangement links TRBV10-3 to TRBJ2-1; D remains ambiguous. Trimming removed 6 bases at V and 10 bases at J, with 13 bases between. Looked up from germline, CDR1 is ENHRY and CDR2 is SYGVKD. The CDR3 contains 12 residues. The CDR3 protein is CAISPRAEEQFF. In DNA, the CDR3 is TGTGCCATCAGCCCCCGAGCCGAAGAGCAGTTCTTC.

This clone was observed a single time. CDR3 region: CASSLALVNGELFF. The CDR3 nucleotides read TGTGCCAGCAGCTTAGCGCTAGTCAACGGGGAGCTGTTTTTT. The gene calls are TRBV7-9 and TRBJ2-2; unclear D gene. Between the trimmed V and J ends, which lost 0 bases and 7 bases, there was a span of 9 bases. The CDR3 extends over 14 amino acids. Germline V CDR1 and CDR2: SEHNR, FQNEAQ (reference sequence).

As DNA, the CDR3 is TGTGCCAGCAGTGAAAGGTGGGGCGCGGACACTGAAGCTTTCTTT. Translation gives CASSERWGADTEAFF. V gene TRBV6-1 combines with J gene TRBJ1-1; a possible D gene is TRBD1 (5 bases). Germline CDR1 MNHNS, CDR2 SASEGT. V lost 2 bases to trimming and J lost 3 bases, with 13 bases between them. CDR3 length: 15 residues.

The chain couples TRBV27 to TRBJ2-1; 11 nucleotides line up with TRBD2. Germline lookup yields CDR1 MNHEY and CDR2 SMNVEV (reference sequence). This CDR3 has 15 residues. Trimming took 5 bases from V and 7 from J; bases not matched to a gene: 7. This chain's CDR3 is CASSPLAGVGNEQFF. CDR3 nucleotides: TGTGCCAGCAGTCCACTAGCGGGAGTGGGTAATGAGCAGTTCTTC.

To note about this clone: The sample carries other DNA sequences with the same CDR3. The J gene is TRBJ1-6, the V gene TRBV18; 9 bases are shared with TRBD1. CDR1 is KGHSH and CDR2 is LQKENI in the germline V gene. Unmatched junction bases numbered 4, after V lost 5 bases and J lost 8 bases. CDR3 length: 14 amino acids. CDR3 bases: TGTGCCAGCTCATTGGGACAGGGATATTCACCCCTCCACTTT. Its translation is CASSLGQGYSPLHF.

The chain recombines TRBV4-2 with TRBJ2-7; 8 bases are shared with TRBD2. This CDR3 region has 16 residues. The V segment lost 0 bases and the J segment 3 bases; nucleotides outside the gene matches: 7. Germline V gene sequence: CDR1 LGHNA, CDR2 YNFKEQ. The CDR3 nucleotides read TGTGCCAGCAGCCAAGACCGTCCCAGCGGGGGCTACGAGCAGTACTTC. Protein sequence: CASSQDRPSGGYEQYF.

The count of this clone is one. The chain carries TRBV5-1 and TRBJ2-5; D is perhaps TRBD2 (6 bases). V lost 0 bases and J 3 bases, leaving 12 bases between the germline ends. Germline V lookup: CDR1 SGHRS, CDR2 YFSETQ. The CDR3 sequence is 15 residues long. Here the CDR3 DNA reads TGCGCCAGCAGCTTGGCGGAGGGAAAGAAAGAGACCCAGTACTTC. This translates into CASSLAEGKKETQYF.

The chain is built from TRBV7-2 and TRBJ1-2; the D gene is possibly TRBD1 (6 bases). Germline assignment: CDR1 SGHTA and CDR2 FQGNSA. V was trimmed by 4 bases and J by 4 bases, leaving 19 bases between them. CDR3 size: 16 residues. CDR3 nucleotides: TGTGCCAGCAGCTCCCCCGGACGAGGGGGTGGCTATGGCTACACCTTC. Its protein is CASSSPGRGGGYGYTF.

The chain employs TRBV27 and TRBJ1-1, with D possibly being TRBD1 (6 bases). CDR1 and CDR2 from the germline V gene are MNHEY and SMNVEV (reference sequence). This CDR3 region has 13 residues. The V end lost 5 bases, the J end lost 3 bases, and 10 bases lay between the germline ends. The CDR3 protein is CASSTNRDTEAFF. DNA of the CDR3: TGTGCCAGCAGTACCAACAGGGACACTGAAGCTTTCTTT.

J is TRBJ2-7 and V is TRBV19; 9 nucleotides align to TRBD2. The CDR3 sequence is 15 residues long. The V gene's germline CDR1 is LNHDA and CDR2 SQIVND (reference sequence). With 3 bases clipped from V and 1 base from J, the junction kept 4 bases outside the gene matches. The DNA of the CDR3 is TGTGCCAGTAGTATCATAGCGGGAGAGTCCTACGAGCAGTACTTC. Its translation is CASSIIAGESYEQYF.

This sequence joins TRBV5-6 and TRBJ2-5, with D possibly being TRBD1 (6 bases). In germline, CDR1 is SGHDT, CDR2 YYEEEE. The CDR3 contains 16 residues. V lost 4 bases, J lost 2 bases, and 18 bases lay in between. CDR3 nucleotide sequence: TGTGCCAGCAGCAGACTGGGGGCTTCCACACAAGAGACCCAGTACTTC. Its protein is CASSRLGASTQETQYF.

The chain employs TRBV19 and TRBJ1-5, with a tentative D call TRBD1 (6 bases). The CDR3 consists of 14 residues. From germline, CDR1 is LNHDA and CDR2 SQIVND (reference sequence). V lost 5 bases to trimming and J lost 7 bases, with 15 bases between them. Written as DNA, the CDR3 is TGTGCCAGTAGTTTTGGACAGCCGAGACAGCCCCAGCATTTT. Translated: CASSFGQPRQPQHF.

The V call is TRBV6-2 or TRBV6-3, the J call TRBJ1-2; 7 positions match TRBD1. V was pared by 4 bases and J by 6 bases, with 5 bases of the junction left unmatched. Germline values: CDR1 MNHEY, CDR2 SVGEGT. The CDR3 runs 13 residues. CDR3 sequence: CASSSRTGHGYTF. CDR3 DNA: TGTGCCAGCAGTTCGCGGACAGGACATGGCTACACCTTC.

DNA for the CDR3: TGTGCCAGCAGCTCGAGCGGGGCGTGGGCCAATGAGCAGTTCTTC. Amino acid sequence: CASSSSGAWANEQFF. The chain combines TRBV7-6 with TRBJ2-1; 7 bases match TRBD2. Germline V gene data show CDR1 as SGHVS and CDR2 as FNYEAQ. CDR3 size: 15 residues. V was pared by 4 bases and J by 6 bases, with 9 bases of the junction left unmatched.

The rearrangement links TRBV18 to TRBJ2-3; 11 nucleotides align to TRBD2. The length of the CDR3 is 17 residues. J lost 5 bases, V lost 3 bases, and 10 bases had no gene match. The germline V gene has CDR1 KGHSH and CDR2 LQKENI. The DNA for the CDR3 is TGTGCCAGCTCACCCTACCTAGCGGGGGGTGTAGGAGATACGCAGTATTTT. This encodes CASSPYLAGGVGDTQYF.